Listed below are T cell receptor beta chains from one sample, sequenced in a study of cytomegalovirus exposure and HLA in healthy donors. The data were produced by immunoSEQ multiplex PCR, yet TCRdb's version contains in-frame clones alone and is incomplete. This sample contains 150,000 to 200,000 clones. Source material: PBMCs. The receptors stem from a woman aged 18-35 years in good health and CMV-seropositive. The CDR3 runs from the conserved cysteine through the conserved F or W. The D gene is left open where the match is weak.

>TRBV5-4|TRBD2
CASSSAGGGDTQYF
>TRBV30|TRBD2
CAWSKRLRKRESSYNEQFF
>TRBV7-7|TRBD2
CASSKGLAGGIETQYF
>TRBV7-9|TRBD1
CASSTRQGRMNTEAFF
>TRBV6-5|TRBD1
CASSSGTGQSSPLHF
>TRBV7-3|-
CASSRGLQGEQFF
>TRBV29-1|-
CSVDVQGMVGETQYF
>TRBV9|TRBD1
CASSRDRVYNEQFF
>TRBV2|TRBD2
CASSSGRDYEQYF
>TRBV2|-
CASSEDRVGQPQHF
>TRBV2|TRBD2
CASGLAPGELFF
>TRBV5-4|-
CASSRDIISGNTIYF
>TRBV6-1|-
CASSEASPGPGNTIYF
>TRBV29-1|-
CSVAGQNNEQFF
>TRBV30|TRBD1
CAWRGDRGRGGELFF
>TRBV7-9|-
CASSFPGLGNEQFF
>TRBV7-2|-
CASSFTLPHTDTQYF
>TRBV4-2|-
CASSQDPVAAAGNTIYF
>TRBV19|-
CASSIGLSYEQYF